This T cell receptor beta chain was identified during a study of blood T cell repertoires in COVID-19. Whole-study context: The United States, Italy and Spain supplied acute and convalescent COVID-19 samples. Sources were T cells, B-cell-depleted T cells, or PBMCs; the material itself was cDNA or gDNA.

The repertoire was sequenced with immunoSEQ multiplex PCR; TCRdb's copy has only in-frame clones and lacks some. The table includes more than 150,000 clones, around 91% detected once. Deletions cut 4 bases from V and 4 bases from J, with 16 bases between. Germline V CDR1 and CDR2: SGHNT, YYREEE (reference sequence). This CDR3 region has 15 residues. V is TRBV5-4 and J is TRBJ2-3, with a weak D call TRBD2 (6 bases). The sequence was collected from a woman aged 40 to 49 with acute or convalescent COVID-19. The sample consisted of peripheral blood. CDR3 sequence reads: CASSRQTSSADTQYF. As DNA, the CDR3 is TGTGCCAGCAGCCGTCAGACTAGTTCCGCAGATACGCAGTATTTT.